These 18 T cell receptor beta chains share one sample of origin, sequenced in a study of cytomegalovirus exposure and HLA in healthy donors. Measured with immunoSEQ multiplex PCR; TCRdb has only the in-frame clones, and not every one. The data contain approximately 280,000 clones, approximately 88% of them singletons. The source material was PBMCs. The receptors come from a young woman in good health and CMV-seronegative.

The CDR3 reads CASSQGQGISYEQYF. The CDR3 region has the DNA TGCGCCAGCAGCCAGGGACAGGGGATATCCTACGAGCAGTACTTC. The V and J genes are TRBV4-1 and TRBJ2-7, with 10 bases identical to TRBD1. The V gene end was trimmed by 3 bases and the J gene end by 1 base; junction bases not matched to a gene: 3. Germline values: CDR1 MGHRA, CDR2 YSYEKL. The CDR3 totals 15 residues.

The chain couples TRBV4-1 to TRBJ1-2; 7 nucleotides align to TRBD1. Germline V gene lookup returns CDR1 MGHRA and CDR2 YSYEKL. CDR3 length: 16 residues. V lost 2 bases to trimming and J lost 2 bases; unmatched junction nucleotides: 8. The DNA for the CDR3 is TGCGCCAGCAGCCAACCGGGGACAGAGATAAACTATGGCTACACCTTC. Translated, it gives CASSQPGTEINYGYTF.

CDR3: CASSFSNDFYGYTF. The CDR3 DNA reads as TGTGCCAGCAGTTTTTCGAATGACTTCTATGGCTACACCTTC. J is TRBJ1-2 and V is TRBV6-5, with D unresolved. V was cut by 4 bases and J by 4 bases, with 13 bases left in between. The CDR3 has 14 residues. Germline lookup yields CDR1 MNHEY and CDR2 SVGAGI.

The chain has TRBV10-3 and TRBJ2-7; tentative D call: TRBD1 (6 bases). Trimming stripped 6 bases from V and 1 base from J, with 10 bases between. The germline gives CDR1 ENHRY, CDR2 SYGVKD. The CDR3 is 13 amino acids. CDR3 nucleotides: TGTGCCATCAGGGACAGTGAGTCCTACGAGCAGTACTTC. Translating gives CAIRDSESYEQYF.

The CDR3 nucleotides are TGCGCCAGCAGCTTAACTGGACTAGTCGACAATGAGCAGTTCTTC. Amino acids: CASSLTGLVDNEQFF. The V and J genes are TRBV5-1 and TRBJ2-1, with 7 nucleotides matching TRBD2. With 2 bases clipped from V and 5 bases from J, the junction kept 7 bases outside the gene matches. The germline V gene has CDR1 SGHRS and CDR2 YFSETQ. The CDR3 loop spans 15 amino acids.

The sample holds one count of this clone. The CDR3 DNA reads as TGTGCCTGTATAGTGGCTAGCGGGAGCCAAGAGTACCAAGAGACCCAGTACTTC. Residues: CACIVASGSQEYQETQYF. The chain carries TRBV30 and TRBJ2-5; TRBD2 matches 10 bases. Germline CDR1 GTSNPN, CDR2 SVGIG (reference sequence). V lost 6 bases, J lost 0 bases, and 16 bases stayed unmatched. CDR3 length equals 18 residues.

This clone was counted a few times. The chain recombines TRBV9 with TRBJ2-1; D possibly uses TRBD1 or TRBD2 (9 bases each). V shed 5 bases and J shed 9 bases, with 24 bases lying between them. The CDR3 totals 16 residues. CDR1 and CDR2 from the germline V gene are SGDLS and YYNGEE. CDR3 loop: CASSGQGLAGRGEQFF. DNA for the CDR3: TGTGCCAGCAGTGGACAGGGGCTAGCGGGAAGAGGTGAGCAGTTCTTC.

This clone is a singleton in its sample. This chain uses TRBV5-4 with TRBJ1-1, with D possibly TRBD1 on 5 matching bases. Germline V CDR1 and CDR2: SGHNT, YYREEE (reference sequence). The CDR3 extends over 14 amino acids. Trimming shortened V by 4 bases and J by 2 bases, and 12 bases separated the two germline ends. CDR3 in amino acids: CASSRGRDNTEAFF. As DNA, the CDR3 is TGTGCCAGCAGCCGAGGCAGGGATAACACTGAAGCTTTCTTT.

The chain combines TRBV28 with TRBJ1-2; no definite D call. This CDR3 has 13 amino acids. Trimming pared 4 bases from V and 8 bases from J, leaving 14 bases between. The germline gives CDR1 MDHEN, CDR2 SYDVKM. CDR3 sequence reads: CASSSPGVQGYTF. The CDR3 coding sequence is TGTGCCAGCAGTTCCCCCGGGGTTCAGGGCTACACCTTC.

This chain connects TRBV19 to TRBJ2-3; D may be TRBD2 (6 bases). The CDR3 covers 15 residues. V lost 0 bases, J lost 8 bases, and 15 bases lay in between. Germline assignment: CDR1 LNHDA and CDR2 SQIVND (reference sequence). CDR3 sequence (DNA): TGTGCCAGTAGTATAGAAGGGACTCTCTTCGGTACGCAGTATTTT. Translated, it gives CASSIEGTLFGTQYF.

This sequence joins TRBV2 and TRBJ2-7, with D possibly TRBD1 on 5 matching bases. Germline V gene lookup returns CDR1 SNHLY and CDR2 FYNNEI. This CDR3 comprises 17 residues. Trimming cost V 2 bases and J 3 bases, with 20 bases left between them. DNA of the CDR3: TGTGCCAGCAGTGAATCCCTGCGTCCCCCCAGGGACTACGAGCAGTACTTC. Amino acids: CASSESLRPPRDYEQYF.

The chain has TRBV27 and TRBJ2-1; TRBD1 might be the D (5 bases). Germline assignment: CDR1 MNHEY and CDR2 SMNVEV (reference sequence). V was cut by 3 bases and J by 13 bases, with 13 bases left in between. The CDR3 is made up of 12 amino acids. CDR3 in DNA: TGTGCCAGCAGTTTCCCTGGGGCTTTTCAGTTCTTC. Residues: CASSFPGAFQFF.

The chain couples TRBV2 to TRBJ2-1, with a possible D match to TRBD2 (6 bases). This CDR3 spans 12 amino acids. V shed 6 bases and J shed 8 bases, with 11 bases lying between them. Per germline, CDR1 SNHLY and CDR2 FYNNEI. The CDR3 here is CASSSGEHEQFF. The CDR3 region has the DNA TGTGCCAGCAGCTCGGGAGAGCATGAGCAGTTCTTC.

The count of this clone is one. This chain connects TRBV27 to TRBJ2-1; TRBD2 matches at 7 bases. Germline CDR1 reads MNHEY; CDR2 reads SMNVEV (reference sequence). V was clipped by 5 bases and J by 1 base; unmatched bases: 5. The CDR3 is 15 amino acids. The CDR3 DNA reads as TGTGCCAGCAGTCCCCAACTAGCGTCCTACAATGAGCAGTTCTTC. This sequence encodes CASSPQLASYNEQFF.

The CDR3 protein is CASSFPGGTYNEQFF. For the CDR3, the DNA is TGTGCCAGCAGCTTTCCGGGTGGAACCTACAATGAGCAGTTCTTC. V gene TRBV5-4 combines with J gene TRBJ2-1; no definite D call. The CDR3 consists of 15 residues. Deletions cut 2 bases from V and 2 bases from J, with 11 bases between. Germline assignment: CDR1 SGHNT and CDR2 YYREEE (reference sequence). The variable domain in full, completed from reference TRBV5-4 and TRBJ2-1, reads ETGVTQSPTHLIKTRGQQVTLRCSSQSGHNTVSWYQQALGQGPQFIFQYYREEENGRGNFPPRFSGLQFPNYSSELNVNALELDDSALYLCASSFPGGTYNEQFFGPGTRLTVL.

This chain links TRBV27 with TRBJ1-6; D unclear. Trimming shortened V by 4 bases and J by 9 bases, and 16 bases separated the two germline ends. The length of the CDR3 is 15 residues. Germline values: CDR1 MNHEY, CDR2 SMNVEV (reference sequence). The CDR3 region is CASSSPLTSSSPLHF. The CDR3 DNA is TGTGCCAGCAGTTCCCCCCTCACGAGTAGTTCACCCCTCCACTTT.

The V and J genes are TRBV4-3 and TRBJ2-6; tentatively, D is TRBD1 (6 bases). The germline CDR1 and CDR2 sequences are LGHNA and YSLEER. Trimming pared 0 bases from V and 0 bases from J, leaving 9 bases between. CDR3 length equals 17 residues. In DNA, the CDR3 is TGCGCCAGCAGCCAAGACGCCAGGGGCTCTGGGGCCAACGTCCTGACTTTC. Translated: CASSQDARGSGANVLTF.

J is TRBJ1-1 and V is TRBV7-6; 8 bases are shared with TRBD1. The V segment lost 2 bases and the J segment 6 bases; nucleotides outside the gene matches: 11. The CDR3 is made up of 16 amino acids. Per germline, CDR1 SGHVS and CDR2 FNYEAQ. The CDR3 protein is CASSLTQGAKMSEAFF. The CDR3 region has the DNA TGTGCCAGCAGCTTAACGCAGGGGGCGAAGATGTCTGAAGCTTTCTTT.